These 29 T cell receptor beta chains were sequenced from one sample in a study of CD8 T cells in ankylosing spondylitis. TCRdb itself ran the 5' RACE reads through MiXCR, one entry per CDR3 protein. The sample lists around 250,000 distinct CDR3 sequences, 15% to 20% occurring once. Sequences were obtained from blood, either unsorted or a sorted T cell fraction (not recorded which). The source is a male donor with ankylosing spondylitis or in good health (not recorded which).

In this sample, this clonotype turned up once. The V call is TRBV14, the J call TRBJ2-7, with 9 bases that match TRBD1. CDR1 SGHDN and CDR2 FVKESK come from the germline V gene. The CDR3 runs 15 residues. After removal of 3 bases from V and 2 bases from J, the junction contained 5 bases not matched to a gene. The CDR3 region has the DNA TGTGCCAGCAGCCATTTCCGGGACAGGGCCTACGAGCAGTACTTC. Its protein is CASSHFRDRAYEQYF.

This clonotype was seen a single time. For the CDR3, the DNA is TGCAGTGCTAGAGGAATGGACAGGACTGAGAACACCGGGGAGCTGTTTTTT. The encoded protein is CSARGMDRTENTGELFF. This chain connects TRBV20-1 to TRBJ2-2; TRBD1 agrees at 7 bases. This CDR3 is built from 17 residues. V lost 1 base, J lost 1 base, and 9 bases stayed unmatched. The V gene's germline CDR1 is DFQATT and CDR2 SNEGSKA (reference sequence).

The CDR3 region is CASSFPNNEQFF. As DNA, the CDR3 is TGTGCCAGCAGTTTCCCCAACAATGAGCAGTTCTTC. The chain combines TRBV27 with TRBJ2-1; D ambiguous. V dropped 3 bases and J dropped 5 bases, with 5 bases sitting between them. The CDR3 loop spans 12 amino acids. Looked up from germline, CDR1 is MNHEY and CDR2 is SMNVEV (reference sequence).

The table lists this clonotype with a few counts. The rearrangement uses TRBV20-1 and TRBJ2-5; D assignment may be TRBD1 or TRBD2 (6 bases each). V was cut by 0 bases and J by 3 bases, with 17 bases left in between. CDR1 and CDR2 (germline): DFQATT, SNEGSKA (reference sequence). The CDR3 is 16 amino acids. The CDR3, as DNA: TGCAGTGCTAGAGATCTGGGGGGCGCGATTGAAGAGACCCAGTACTTC. Translating it yields CSARDLGGAIEETQYF.

This clonotype was counted only a few times. V is TRBV7-9 and J is TRBJ2-1, with 8 bases identical to TRBD2. J was trimmed by 6 bases and V by 2 bases; bases with no gene match: 9. This CDR3 has 16 residues. Germline loops: CDR1 SEHNR, CDR2 FQNEAQ (reference sequence). The CDR3 region has the DNA TGTGCCAGCAGCTTACTCGCGGGAGGAGAATTCAATGAGCAGTTCTTC. Its protein product is CASSLLAGGEFNEQFF.

This clonotype has just a few counts. The rearrangement links TRBV12-3 or TRBV12-4 to TRBJ1-2; TRBD1 might be the D (6 bases). The CDR3 contains 12 residues. Deletions cut 4 bases from V and 6 bases from J, with 9 bases between. The CDR3 sequence is CASSYEGDGYTF. The CDR3 region has the DNA TGTGCCAGCAGTTATGAGGGGGATGGCTACACCTTC.

The chain links TRBV20-1 to TRBJ2-1; 7 bases are a match to TRBD2. From germline, CDR1 is DFQATT and CDR2 SNEGSKA (reference sequence). This CDR3 spans 14 amino acids. Trimming removed 3 bases from V and 3 bases from J; junction bases left unmatched: 5. As DNA, the CDR3 is TGCAGTGCTAGGGGGAGGGCTGTCTACAATGAGCAGTTCTTC. Translating it yields CSARGRAVYNEQFF.

This clonotype was detected a few times. The chain uses TRBV12-3 or TRBV12-4 and TRBJ2-2; D may correspond to TRBD1 or TRBD2 (5 bases each). The CDR3 length is 13 residues. V was clipped by 6 bases and J by 4 bases, with 9 bases between them. In DNA form, the CDR3 reads TGTGCCAGCAGCTCCGGGGCCACCGGGGAGCTGTTTTTT. Amino acid sequence: CASSSGATGELFF.

The CDR3 is CASSIRDYNEQFF. The CDR3 nucleotides are TGTGCCAGTAGTATAAGGGATTACAATGAGCAGTTCTTC. This chain connects TRBV19 to TRBJ2-1; D unclear. Looked up from germline, CDR1 is LNHDA and CDR2 is SQIVND (reference sequence). The CDR3 contains 13 residues. The V gene lost 2 bases and the J gene lost 4 bases, with 6 bases spanning the gap.

Ten or more counts support this clonotype. The chain links TRBV6-1 to TRBJ2-7; 7 nucleotides line up with TRBD2. With 6 bases clipped from V and 4 bases from J, the junction kept 9 bases outside the gene matches. The V gene's germline CDR1 is MNHNS and CDR2 SASEGT. The CDR3 length is 14 residues. The CDR3 sequence is CASSGGRYGYEQYF. The CDR3 nucleotides are TGTGCCAGCAGCGGGGGGAGGTATGGGTACGAGCAGTACTTC.

The chain couples TRBV27 to TRBJ2-7; tentatively, D is TRBD2 (6 bases). The CDR3 is 13 amino acids. Trimming took off 5 bases at V and 3 bases at J, with 11 bases between the two ends. Germline-derived CDR1 and CDR2 are MNHEY and SMNVEV (reference sequence). The CDR3 DNA reads as TGTGCCAGCAGTGCCTCGGAGGGCTACGAGCAGTACTTC. Translating gives CASSASEGYEQYF.

This CDR3 is CASSGRGDNEKLFF. In DNA, the CDR3 is TGTGCCAGCAGTGGCAGGGGCGACAATGAAAAACTGTTTTTT. The chain recombines TRBV12-3 or TRBV12-4 with TRBJ1-4, with D perhaps TRBD1 (6 bases). V lost 5 bases and J 5 bases, leaving 12 bases between the germline ends. The CDR3 contains 14 residues.

This clonotype was counted a few times. The J gene is TRBJ1-2, the V gene TRBV27, with TRBD1 matching 7 bases. Germline-derived CDR1 and CDR2 are MNHEY and SMNVEV (reference sequence). The V gene end was trimmed by 7 bases and the J gene end by 7 bases; junction bases not matched to a gene: 9. The CDR3 contains 13 residues. CDR3 protein: CASMGDRVFGYTF. In DNA form, the CDR3 reads TGTGCCAGCATGGGGGACAGAGTTTTTGGCTACACCTTC.

V is TRBV20-1 and J is TRBJ2-7; D is possibly TRBD2 (5 bases). The CDR3 totals 15 residues. CDR1 is DFQATT, CDR2 SNEGSKA, per germline (reference sequence). The germline V and J ends were trimmed by 3 bases and 1 base, with 16 bases remaining between them. CDR3 DNA sequence: TGCAGTGCTAGTTCCTCCGTATCGGGGTCCTACGAGCAGTACTTC. It translates to CSASSSVSGSYEQYF.

In this sample, this clonotype turned up many times. J is TRBJ2-5 and V is TRBV29-1; no definite D call. CDR3 length: 12 amino acids. The V end was cut by 1 base, the J end by 3 bases, with 6 bases between. CDR1 is SQVTM and CDR2 is ANQGSEA in the germline V gene. The CDR3 coding sequence is TGCAGCGTTGAAGCGTTAGAAGAGACCCAGTACTTC. Translated, it gives CSVEALEETQYF. The full variable domain, in which reference TRBV29-1 and TRBJ2-5 provide the parts outside the CDR3, is SAVISQKPSRDICQRGTSLTIQCQVDSQVTMMFWYRQQPGQSLTLIATANQGSEATYESGFVIDKFPISRPNLTFSTLTVSNMSPEDSSIYLCSVEALEETQYFGPGTRLLVL.

The chain employs TRBV2 and TRBJ2-3; D is ambiguous. Per germline, CDR1 SNHLY and CDR2 FYNNEI. V was clipped by 5 bases and J by 0 bases, with 9 bases between them. The CDR3 consists of 14 residues. CDR3 sequence reads: CASSLTASTDTQYF. DNA for the CDR3: TGTGCCAGCAGTTTGACGGCTAGCACAGATACGCAGTATTTT.

This clonotype was observed a few times. The J gene is TRBJ1-1, the V gene TRBV4-3, with a possible D match to TRBD1 (6 bases). V was trimmed by 0 bases and J by 11 bases, leaving 13 bases between them. This CDR3 comprises 13 residues. Germline CDR1 reads LGHNA; CDR2 reads YSLEER. CDR3 in amino acids: CASSQDRGLWAFF. Here the CDR3 DNA reads TGCGCCAGCAGCCAAGATCGGGGGCTATGGGCTTTCTTT.

This clonotype was seen many times. The V call is TRBV6-1, the J call TRBJ1-1, with TRBD1 as a possible D gene (5 bases). The CDR3 loop spans 14 amino acids. CDR1 is MNHNS, CDR2 SASEGT, per germline. Deletions cut 6 bases from V and 0 bases from J, with 11 bases between. The CDR3 sequence is CASSEGLMNTEAFF. The CDR3 DNA reads TGTGCCAGCAGCGAGGGACTTATGAACACTGAAGCTTTCTTT.

The chain couples TRBV7-6 to TRBJ2-1; no clear D. V shed 5 bases and J shed 9 bases, with 23 bases lying between them. The CDR3 has 16 amino acids. The germline V gene has CDR1 SGHVS and CDR2 FNYEAQ. For the CDR3, the DNA is TGTGCCAGCAGCGGAAATGAGGACGGCGGCTTAGGTGAGCAGTTCTTC. Protein: CASSGNEDGGLGEQFF.

This clonotype was seen only a few times. V usage is TRBV3-1 and J usage is TRBJ2-3; D remains ambiguous. The V end lost 6 bases, the J end lost 8 bases, and 24 bases lay between the germline ends. CDR1 is LGHDT and CDR2 is YNNKEL in the germline V gene (reference sequence). The CDR3 sequence is 16 residues long. The CDR3: CASSPILGMFFGTQYF. The CDR3 coding sequence is TGTGCCAGCAGTCCTATCTTGGGGATGTTTTTCGGTACGCAGTATTTT.

In nucleotides, the CDR3 is TGCGCCAGCAGCGGAAGAGGGACAGGCCCCTACGAGCAGTACTTC. Its protein is CASSGRGTGPYEQYF. The chain joins TRBV5-1 to TRBJ2-7; TRBD1 aligns across 8 bases. V shed 4 bases, J shed 2 bases, and the junction held 8 bases outside the gene matches. The CDR3 length is 15 residues. CDR1 and CDR2 from the germline V gene are SGHRS and YFSETQ.

This clonotype was seen a handful of times. The V and J genes are TRBV4-1 and TRBJ1-4, with no clear D. The V end lost 4 bases, the J end lost 0 bases, and 6 bases lay between the germline ends. Germline CDR1 MGHRA, CDR2 YSYEKL. This CDR3 spans 14 amino acids. The CDR3 spells CASSRAATNEKLFF. In DNA form, the CDR3 reads TGCGCCAGCAGCCGGGCAGCAACTAATGAAAAACTGTTTTTT.

This clonotype was observed at least ten times. The CDR3 sequence is CASSPNVGYEQYF. In DNA, the CDR3 is TGTGCCAGCAGCCCAAACGTCGGCTACGAGCAGTACTTC. The chain couples TRBV7-2 to TRBJ2-7; D gene uncertain. Germline lookup yields CDR1 SGHTA and CDR2 FQGNSA. The CDR3 loop spans 13 amino acids. V was shortened by 5 bases and J by 3 bases, with 11 bases between the two germline ends.

The chain recombines TRBV6-2 or TRBV6-3 with TRBJ2-1; tentative D call: TRBD1 (6 bases). CDR3 size: 16 residues. V was shortened by 5 bases and J by 2 bases, with 16 bases between the two germline ends. Germline CDR1 MNHEY, CDR2 SVGEGT. The DNA of the CDR3 is TGTGCCAGCAGTCCACCCGAGGGGGTGGCCTACAATGAGCAGTTCTTC. It codes for CASSPPEGVAYNEQFF.

This rearrangement joins TRBV20-1 to TRBJ2-5, with D possibly called TRBD1 or TRBD2 (5 bases each). The ends were cut back, 6 bases at V and 4 bases at J, with 15 bases in the middle. The germline V gene encodes CDR1 DFQATT and CDR2 SNEGSKA (reference sequence). CDR3 size: 13 residues. The CDR3 coding sequence is TGCAGTGCCCCCGAGGGACGTGTAGAGACCCAGTACTTC. It specifies CSAPEGRVETQYF.

V gene TRBV9 combines with J gene TRBJ2-1, with D perhaps matching TRBD1 (5 bases). This CDR3 region has 15 residues. V lost 0 bases, J lost 8 bases, and 15 bases lay in between. CDR1 and CDR2 (germline): SGDLS, YYNGEE. CDR3 sequence: CASSVEGRAKDEQFF. The CDR3 DNA sequence: TGTGCCAGCAGCGTAGAAGGCAGGGCGAAAGATGAGCAGTTCTTC.

This clonotype was seen ten or more times. The genes are TRBV20-1 and TRBJ2-1; D remains unclear. Germline-derived CDR1 and CDR2 are DFQATT and SNEGSKA (reference sequence). This CDR3 has 13 amino acids. Trimming took 2 bases from V and 2 from J, leaving 7 bases between them. The CDR3 loop reads CSARYETYNEQFF. Written as DNA, the CDR3 is TGCAGTGCTAGATACGAAACCTACAATGAGCAGTTCTTC.

This clonotype has more than one count but fewer than ten. V gene TRBV11-2 combines with J gene TRBJ1-5, with D tentatively TRBD1 (5 bases). The CDR3 consists of 17 residues. Between the trimmed V and J ends, which lost 0 bases and 10 bases, there was a span of 22 bases. Germline V gene lookup returns CDR1 SGHAT and CDR2 FQNNGV. CDR3 sequence (DNA): TGTGCCAGCAGCTTAGATGGTTTGACAGCGTCTGTTCATCCCCAGCATTTT. This sequence encodes CASSLDGLTASVHPQHF.

The table lists this clonotype with a few counts. V is TRBV7-2 and J is TRBJ1-4; maybe TRBD1 (6 bases). The germline V gene encodes CDR1 SGHTA and CDR2 FQGNSA. This CDR3 region has 15 residues. V was trimmed by 5 bases and J by 5 bases, leaving 15 bases between them. CDR3: CASSHLTGLNEKLFF. DNA of the CDR3: TGTGCCAGCAGCCACCTAACAGGGTTAAATGAAAAACTGTTTTTT.